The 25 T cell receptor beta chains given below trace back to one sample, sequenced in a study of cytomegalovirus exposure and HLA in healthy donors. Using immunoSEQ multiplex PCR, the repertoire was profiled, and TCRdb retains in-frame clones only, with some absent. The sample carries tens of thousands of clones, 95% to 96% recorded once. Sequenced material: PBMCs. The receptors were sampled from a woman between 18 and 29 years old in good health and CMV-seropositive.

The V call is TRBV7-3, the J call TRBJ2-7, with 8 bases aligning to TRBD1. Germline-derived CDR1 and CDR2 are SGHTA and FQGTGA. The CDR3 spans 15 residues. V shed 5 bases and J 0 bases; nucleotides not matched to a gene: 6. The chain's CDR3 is CASSLTGTGSYEQYF. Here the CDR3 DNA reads TGTGCCAGCAGCCTCACCGGGACAGGCTCCTACGAGCAGTACTTC.

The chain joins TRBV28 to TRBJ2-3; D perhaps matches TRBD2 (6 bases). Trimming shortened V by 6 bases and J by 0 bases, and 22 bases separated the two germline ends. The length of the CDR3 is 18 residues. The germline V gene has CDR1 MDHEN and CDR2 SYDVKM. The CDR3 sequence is CASSVGFTGVSSTDTQYF. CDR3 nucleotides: TGTGCCAGCAGCGTTGGATTCACGGGGGTTTCTAGCACAGATACGCAGTATTTT.

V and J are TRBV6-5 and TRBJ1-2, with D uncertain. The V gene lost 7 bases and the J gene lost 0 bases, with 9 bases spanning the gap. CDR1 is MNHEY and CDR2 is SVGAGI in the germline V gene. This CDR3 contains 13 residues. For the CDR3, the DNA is TGTGCCAGCACTAAAGGAGCTAACTATGGCTACACCTTC. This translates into CASTKGANYGYTF.

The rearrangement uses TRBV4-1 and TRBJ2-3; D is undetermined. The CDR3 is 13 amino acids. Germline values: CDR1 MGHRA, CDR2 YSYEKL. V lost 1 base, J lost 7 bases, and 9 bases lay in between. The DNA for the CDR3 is TGCGCCAGCAGCCAAGTTGAGAGAAATACGCAGTATTTT. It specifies CASSQVERNTQYF.

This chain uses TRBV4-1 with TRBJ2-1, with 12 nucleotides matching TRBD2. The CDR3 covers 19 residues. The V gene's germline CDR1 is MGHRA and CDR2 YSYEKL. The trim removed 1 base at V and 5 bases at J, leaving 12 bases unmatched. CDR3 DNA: TGCGCCAGCAGCCAAGGGGGACTAGCGGGTTTGCGACGGGACAATGAGCAGTTCTTC. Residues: CASSQGGLAGLRRDNEQFF.

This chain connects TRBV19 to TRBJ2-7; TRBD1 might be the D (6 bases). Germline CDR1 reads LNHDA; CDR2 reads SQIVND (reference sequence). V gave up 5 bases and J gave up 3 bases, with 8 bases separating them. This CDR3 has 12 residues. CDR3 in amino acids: CASSADSYEQYF. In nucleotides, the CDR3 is TGTGCCAGTAGTGCGGACAGCTACGAGCAGTACTTC.

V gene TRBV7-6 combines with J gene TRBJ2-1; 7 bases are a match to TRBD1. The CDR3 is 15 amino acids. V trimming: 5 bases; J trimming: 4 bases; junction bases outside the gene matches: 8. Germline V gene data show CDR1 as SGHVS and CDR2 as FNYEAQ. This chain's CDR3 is CASSVGGQIYNEQFF. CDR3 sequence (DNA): TGTGCCAGCAGCGTAGGGGGACAGATTTACAATGAGCAGTTCTTC.

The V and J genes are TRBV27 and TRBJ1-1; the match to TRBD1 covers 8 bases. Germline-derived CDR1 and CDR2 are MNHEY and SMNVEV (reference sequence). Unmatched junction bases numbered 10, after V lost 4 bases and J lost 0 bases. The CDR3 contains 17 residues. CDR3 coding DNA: TGTGCCAGCAGTTCCCGGTCGACAGGGGTTATGAACACTGAAGCTTTCTTT. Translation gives CASSSRSTGVMNTEAFF.

CDR3 bases: TGTGCCAGCAGCCACCTACACAGGGGCGCCTACTACGAGCAGTACTTC. Protein product: CASSHLHRGAYYEQYF. The rearrangement uses TRBV7-2 and TRBJ2-7, with TRBD1 matching 7 bases. Per the germline V gene, CDR1 is SGHTA and CDR2 is FQGNSA. The CDR3 spans 16 residues. With 5 bases clipped from V and 3 bases from J, the junction kept 13 bases outside the gene matches.

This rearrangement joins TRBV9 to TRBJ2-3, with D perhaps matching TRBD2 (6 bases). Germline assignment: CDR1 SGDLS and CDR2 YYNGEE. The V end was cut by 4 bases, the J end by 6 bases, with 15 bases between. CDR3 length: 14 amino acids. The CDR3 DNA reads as TGTGCCAGCAGCCTACGGGACTTACTTGATACGCAGTATTTT. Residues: CASSLRDLLDTQYF.

The CDR3 DNA follows: TGTGCCAGCCGGGGGGTGGGACTAGCGGATACGCAGTATTTT. Its protein product is CASRGVGLADTQYF. This chain links TRBV6-5 with TRBJ2-3; 10 bases are shared with TRBD2. Trimming removed 8 bases from V and 6 bases from J; junction bases left unmatched: 8. CDR1 and CDR2 from the germline V gene are MNHEY and SVGAGI. This CDR3 comprises 14 residues.

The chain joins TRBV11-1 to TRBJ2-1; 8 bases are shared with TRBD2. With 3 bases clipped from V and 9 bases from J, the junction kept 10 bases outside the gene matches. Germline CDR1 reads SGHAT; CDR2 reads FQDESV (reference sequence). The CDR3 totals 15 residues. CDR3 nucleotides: TGTGCCAGCAGCTTCCGGGCGGGAGGCATCTCTGAGCAGTTCTTC. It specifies CASSFRAGGISEQFF.

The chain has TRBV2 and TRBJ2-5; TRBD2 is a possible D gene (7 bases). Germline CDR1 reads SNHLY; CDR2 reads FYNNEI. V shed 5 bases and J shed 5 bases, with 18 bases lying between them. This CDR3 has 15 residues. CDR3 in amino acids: CASSWGGTNGETQYF. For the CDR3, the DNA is TGTGCCAGCAGTTGGGGAGGGACAAACGGGGAGACCCAGTACTTC.

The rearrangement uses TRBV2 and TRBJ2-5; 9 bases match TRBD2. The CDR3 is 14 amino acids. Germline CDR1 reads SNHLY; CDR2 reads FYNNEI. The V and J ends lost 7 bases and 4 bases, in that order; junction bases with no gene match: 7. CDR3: CASTPGLARETQYF. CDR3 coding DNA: TGTGCCAGCACTCCGGGACTAGCACGAGAGACCCAGTACTTC. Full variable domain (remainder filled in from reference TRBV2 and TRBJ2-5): EPEVTQTPSHQVTQMGQEVILRCVPISNHLYFYWYRQILGQKVEFLVSFYNNEISEKSEIFDDQFSVERPDGSNFTLKIRSTKLEDSAMYFCASTPGLARETQYFGPGTRLLVL.

CDR3 protein: CASSPESHEQYF. The CDR3 DNA follows: TGTGCCAGCAGCCCCGAGAGCCACGAGCAGTACTTC. The chain carries TRBV7-2 and TRBJ2-7; D ambiguous. V lost 5 bases to trimming and J lost 5 bases, with 10 bases between them. From germline, CDR1 is SGHTA and CDR2 FQGNSA. The CDR3 sequence is 12 residues long. The variable domain in full, completed from reference TRBV7-2 and TRBJ2-7, reads GAGVSQSPSNKVTEKGKDVELRCDPISGHTALYWYRQSLGQGLEFLIYFQGNSAPDKSGLPSDRFSAERTGGSVSTLTIQRTQQEDSAVYLCASSPESHEQYFGPGTRLTVT.

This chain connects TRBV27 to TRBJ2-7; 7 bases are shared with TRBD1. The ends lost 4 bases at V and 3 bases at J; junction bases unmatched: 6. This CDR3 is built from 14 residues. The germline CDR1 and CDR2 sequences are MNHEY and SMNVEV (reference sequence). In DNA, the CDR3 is TGTGCCAGCAGTTCCCTGACAGGGTTCTACGAGCAGTACTTC. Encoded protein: CASSSLTGFYEQYF.

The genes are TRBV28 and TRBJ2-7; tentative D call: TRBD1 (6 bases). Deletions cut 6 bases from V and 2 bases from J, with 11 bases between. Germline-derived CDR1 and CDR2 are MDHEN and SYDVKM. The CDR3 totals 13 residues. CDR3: CASRQGTAYEQYF. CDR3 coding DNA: TGTGCCAGCAGGCAGGGGACGGCCTACGAGCAGTACTTC. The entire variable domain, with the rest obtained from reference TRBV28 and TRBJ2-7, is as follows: DVKVTQSSRYLVKRTGEKVFLECVQDMDHENMFWYRQDPGLGLRLIYFSYDVKMKEKGDIPEGYSVSREKKERFSLILESASTNQTSMYLCASRQGTAYEQYFGPGTRLTVT.

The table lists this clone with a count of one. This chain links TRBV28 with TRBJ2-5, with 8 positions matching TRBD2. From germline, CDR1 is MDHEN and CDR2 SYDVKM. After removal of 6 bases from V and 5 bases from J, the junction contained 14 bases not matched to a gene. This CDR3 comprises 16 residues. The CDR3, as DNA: TGTGCCAGCAGAAAACCCCGGGAGGGCCGGGGGGAGACCCAGTACTTC. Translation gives CASRKPREGRGETQYF.

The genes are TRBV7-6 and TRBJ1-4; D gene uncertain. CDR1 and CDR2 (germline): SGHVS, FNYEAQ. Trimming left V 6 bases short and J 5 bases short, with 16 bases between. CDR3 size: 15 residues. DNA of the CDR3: TGTGCCAGCAGACCCCGCGGTCAGAAAAATGAAAAACTGTTTTTT. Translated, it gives CASRPRGQKNEKLFF.

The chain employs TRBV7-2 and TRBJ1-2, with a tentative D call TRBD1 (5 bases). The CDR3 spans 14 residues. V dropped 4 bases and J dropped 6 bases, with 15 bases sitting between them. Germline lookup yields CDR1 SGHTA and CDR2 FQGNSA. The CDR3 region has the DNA TGTGCCAGCAGCTGGATGACAGATTCAAATGGCTACACCTTC. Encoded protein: CASSWMTDSNGYTF. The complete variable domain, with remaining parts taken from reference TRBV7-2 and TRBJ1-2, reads GAGVSQSPSNKVTEKGKDVELRCDPISGHTALYWYRQSLGQGLEFLIYFQGNSAPDKSGLPSDRFSAERTGGSVSTLTIQRTQQEDSAVYLCASSWMTDSNGYTFGSGTRLTVV.

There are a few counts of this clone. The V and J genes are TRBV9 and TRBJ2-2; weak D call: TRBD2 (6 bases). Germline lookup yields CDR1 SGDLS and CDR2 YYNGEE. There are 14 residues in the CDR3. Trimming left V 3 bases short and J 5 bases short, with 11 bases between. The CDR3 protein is CASSGDGGTGELFF. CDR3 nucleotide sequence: TGTGCCAGCAGCGGAGACGGAGGGACCGGGGAGCTGTTTTTT.

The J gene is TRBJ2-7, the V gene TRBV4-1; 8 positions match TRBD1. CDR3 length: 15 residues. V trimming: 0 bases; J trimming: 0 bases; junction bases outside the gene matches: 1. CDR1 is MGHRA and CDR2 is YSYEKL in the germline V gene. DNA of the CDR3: TGCGCCAGCAGCCAAGAGGACAGGGCCTCCTACGAGCAGTACTTC. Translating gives CASSQEDRASYEQYF.

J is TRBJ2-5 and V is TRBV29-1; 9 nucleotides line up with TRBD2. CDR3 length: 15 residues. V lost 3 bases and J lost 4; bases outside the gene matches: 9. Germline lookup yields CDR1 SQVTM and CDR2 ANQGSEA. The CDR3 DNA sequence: TGCAGCGTTGATGGGGGACTAGCAGGAGGAGAGACCCAGTACTTC. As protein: CSVDGGLAGGETQYF.

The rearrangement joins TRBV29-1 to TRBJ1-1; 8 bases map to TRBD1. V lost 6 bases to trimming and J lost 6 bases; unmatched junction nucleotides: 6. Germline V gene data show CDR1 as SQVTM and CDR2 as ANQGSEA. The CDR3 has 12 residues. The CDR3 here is CSVTQTGAEAFF. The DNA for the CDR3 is TGCAGCGTGACTCAGACAGGGGCTGAAGCTTTCTTT.

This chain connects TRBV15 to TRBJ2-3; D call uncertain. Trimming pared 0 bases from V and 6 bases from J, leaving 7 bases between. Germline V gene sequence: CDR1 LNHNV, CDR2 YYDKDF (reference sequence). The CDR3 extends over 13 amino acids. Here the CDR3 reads CATSRDLLDTQYF. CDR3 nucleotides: TGTGCCACCAGCAGAGATCTTTTGGATACGCAGTATTTT.